The rows below give T cell receptor beta chains drawn from one sample of a study of T cell responses to AZD1222 COVID-19 vaccine. Assay used: immunoSEQ multiplex PCR; TCRdb lists only in-frame clones, some missing. The table has 100,000 to 130,000 clones, around nine tenths seen once; the top ten hold roughly 6.2%. Here the sequenced sample was peripheral blood, taken 28 days after the second AZD1222 dose. These receptors originate from an adult who received the AZD1222 COVID-19 vaccine. Both conserved end residues are part of each CDR3. Fields, in order: D gene, V gene, CDR3 protein. The D gene is left open where the match is weak.

d_gene: TRBD1
v_gene: TRBV5-1
CDR3aa: CASSLDRGRAEAFF

d_gene: NA
v_gene: TRBV11-2
CDR3aa: CASSLDEAHTIYF

d_gene: NA
v_gene: TRBV6-5
CDR3aa: CASSYSGANQPQHF

d_gene: TRBD1
v_gene: TRBV15
CDR3aa: CATSRALTRQGVHEQYF

d_gene: TRBD2
v_gene: TRBV6-2/TRBV6-3
CDR3aa: CASSYSLADPTDTQYF

d_gene: TRBD2
v_gene: TRBV5-1
CDR3aa: CASSGGPGLADTGELFF

d_gene: NA
v_gene: TRBV5-8
CDR3aa: CASSKDSLSGYTF

d_gene: NA
v_gene: TRBV7-2
CDR3aa: CASSQPGLVVNEQFF

d_gene: NA
v_gene: TRBV19
CDR3aa: CASSPNTEAFF

d_gene: TRBD2
v_gene: TRBV2
CDR3aa: CASTRRPAGGLDEQFF

d_gene: NA
v_gene: TRBV7-7
CDR3aa: CASSPGTVGETQYF

d_gene: NA
v_gene: TRBV30
CDR3aa: CAWIEGGGYGYTF

d_gene: NA
v_gene: TRBV19
CDR3aa: CASSMTGSGQPQHF

d_gene: TRBD1
v_gene: TRBV19
CDR3aa: CASSIPGGFYEQYF

d_gene: TRBD1
v_gene: TRBV27
CDR3aa: CASSYTGATNEKLFF

d_gene: NA
v_gene: TRBV19
CDR3aa: CASRTPGRVGNTIYF

d_gene: NA
v_gene: TRBV18
CDR3aa: CASSPWKGDGYTF

d_gene: TRBD2
v_gene: TRBV6-5
CDR3aa: CASSTTSGRYEQYF

d_gene: TRBD1
v_gene: TRBV28
CDR3aa: CASSPGQGGQPQHF

d_gene: NA
v_gene: TRBV24-1
CDR3aa: CATSDSSAPEQFF

d_gene: TRBD1
v_gene: TRBV4-3
CDR3aa: CASSQVAAGGLSGANVLTF

d_gene: TRBD2
v_gene: TRBV5-1
CDR3aa: CASSFSGGETQYF

d_gene: NA
v_gene: TRBV9
CDR3aa: CASSADSASNQPQHF

d_gene: TRBD1
v_gene: TRBV27
CDR3aa: CASSWGQGLNNYGYTF

d_gene: NA
v_gene: TRBV12-3/TRBV12-4
CDR3aa: CASSLTAEQYF

d_gene: TRBD1
v_gene: TRBV7-2
CDR3aa: CASSRHGTGEEQYF

d_gene: NA
v_gene: TRBV7-8
CDR3aa: CASSLTITSNQPQHF

d_gene: TRBD1
v_gene: TRBV3-1/TRBV3-2
CDR3aa: CASSQGPGQADNTEAFF

d_gene: TRBD2
v_gene: TRBV7-2
CDR3aa: CASSFALAGGYNEQFF

d_gene: NA
v_gene: TRBV3-1/TRBV3-2
CDR3aa: CASSLPLLTGEKLFF

d_gene: NA
v_gene: TRBV29-1
CDR3aa: CSVELTEAFF

d_gene: TRBD2
v_gene: TRBV30
CDR3aa: CAWARGRGLYEQYF

d_gene: NA
v_gene: TRBV5-1
CDR3aa: CASSQIAGRPTDTQYF

d_gene: NA
v_gene: TRBV14
CDR3aa: CASSQDVGSPSYEQYF

d_gene: NA
v_gene: TRBV7-9
CDR3aa: CASSLRQSYNEQFF

d_gene: NA
v_gene: TRBV5-1
CDR3aa: CASSLAKQGNSGNTIYF

d_gene: TRBD2
v_gene: TRBV11-2
CDR3aa: CASSLWTSGTHEQFF

d_gene: TRBD1
v_gene: TRBV5-4
CDR3aa: CASSGTGGADEKLFF

d_gene: NA
v_gene: TRBV24-1
CDR3aa: CATSDRPTKSGANVLTF

d_gene: NA
v_gene: TRBV9
CDR3aa: CASSGGRGSPYEQYF

d_gene: TRBD1
v_gene: TRBV14
CDR3aa: CASSQDRPGTGAAEAFF

d_gene: TRBD2
v_gene: TRBV10-3
CDR3aa: CAISESASGAYEQYF